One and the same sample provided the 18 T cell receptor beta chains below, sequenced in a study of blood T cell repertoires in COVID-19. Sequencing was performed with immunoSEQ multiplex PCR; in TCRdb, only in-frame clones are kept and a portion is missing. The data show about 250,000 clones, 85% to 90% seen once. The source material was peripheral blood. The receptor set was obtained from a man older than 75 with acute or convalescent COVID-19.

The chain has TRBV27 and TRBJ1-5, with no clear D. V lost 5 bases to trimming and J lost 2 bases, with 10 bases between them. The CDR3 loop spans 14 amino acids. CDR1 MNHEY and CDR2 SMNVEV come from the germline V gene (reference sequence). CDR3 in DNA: TGTGCCAGCAGTCCTAACTCCGGCAATCAGCCCCAGCATTTT. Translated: CASSPNSGNQPQHF.

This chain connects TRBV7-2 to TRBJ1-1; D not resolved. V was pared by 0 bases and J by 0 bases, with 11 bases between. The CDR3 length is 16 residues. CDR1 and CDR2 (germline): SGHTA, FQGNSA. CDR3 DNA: TGTGCCAGCAGCTTAGCGGTCGGCAGGCTGAACACTGAAGCTTTCTTT. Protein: CASSLAVGRLNTEAFF.

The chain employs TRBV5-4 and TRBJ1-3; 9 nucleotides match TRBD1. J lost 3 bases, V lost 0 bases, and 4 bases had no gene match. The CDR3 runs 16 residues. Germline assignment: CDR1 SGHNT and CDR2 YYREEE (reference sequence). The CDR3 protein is CASSLEQGALGNTIYF. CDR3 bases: TGTGCCAGCAGCTTGGAACAGGGGGCGCTTGGAAACACCATATATTTT. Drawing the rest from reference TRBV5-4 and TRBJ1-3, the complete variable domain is ETGVTQSPTHLIKTRGQQVTLRCSSQSGHNTVSWYQQALGQGPQFIFQYYREEENGRGNFPPRFSGLQFPNYSSELNVNALELDDSALYLCASSLEQGALGNTIYFGEGSWLTVV.

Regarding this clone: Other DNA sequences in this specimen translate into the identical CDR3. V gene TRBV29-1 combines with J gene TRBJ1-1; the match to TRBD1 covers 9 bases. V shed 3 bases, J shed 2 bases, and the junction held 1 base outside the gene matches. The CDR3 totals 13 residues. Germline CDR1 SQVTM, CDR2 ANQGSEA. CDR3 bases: TGCAGCGTTGAGGGACAGGGAAACACTGAAGCTTTCTTT. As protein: CSVEGQGNTEAFF.

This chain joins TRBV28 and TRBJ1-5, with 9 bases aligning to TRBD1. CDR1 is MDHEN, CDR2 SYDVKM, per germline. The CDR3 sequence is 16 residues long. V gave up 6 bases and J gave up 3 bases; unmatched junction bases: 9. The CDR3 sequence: CASRSTGQGSNQPQHF. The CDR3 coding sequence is TGTGCCAGCAGATCCACCGGACAGGGGTCCAATCAGCCCCAGCATTTT.

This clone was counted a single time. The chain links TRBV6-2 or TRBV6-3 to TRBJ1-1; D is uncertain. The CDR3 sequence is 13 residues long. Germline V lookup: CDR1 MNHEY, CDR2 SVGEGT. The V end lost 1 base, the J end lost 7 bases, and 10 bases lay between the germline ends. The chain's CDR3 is CASSYYPLSEAFF. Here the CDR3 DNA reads TGTGCCAGCAGTTACTACCCGTTGAGTGAAGCTTTCTTT.

CDR3 region: CASGPWDYGANVLTF. CDR3 coding DNA: TGTGCCAGCGGCCCTTGGGACTATGGGGCCAACGTCCTGACTTTC. V and J are TRBV3-1 (or the pseudogene TRBV3-2) and TRBJ2-6; TRBD2 matches at 7 bases. CDR1 is LGHDT, CDR2 YNNKEL, per germline (reference sequence). CDR3 length: 15 amino acids. With 8 bases clipped from V and 3 bases from J, the junction kept 7 bases outside the gene matches.

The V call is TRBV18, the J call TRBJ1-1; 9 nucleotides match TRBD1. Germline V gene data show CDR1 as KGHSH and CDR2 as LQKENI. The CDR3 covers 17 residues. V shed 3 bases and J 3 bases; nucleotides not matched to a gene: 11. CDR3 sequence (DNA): TGTGCCAGCTCACCCGGTACAGGGGGCCAGGGGTACACTGAAGCTTTCTTT. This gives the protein CASSPGTGGQGYTEAFF.

The CDR3 loop is CASSWGTGDIYEQYF. Written as DNA, the CDR3 is TGTGCCAGCAGCTGGGGGACAGGGGACATCTACGAGCAGTACTTC. The chain couples TRBV11-2 to TRBJ2-7; 10 bases are a match to TRBD1. Germline values: CDR1 SGHAT, CDR2 FQNNGV. Germline trimming cut 4 bases from V and 3 bases from J; bases unmatched to any gene: 6. CDR3 size: 15 residues.

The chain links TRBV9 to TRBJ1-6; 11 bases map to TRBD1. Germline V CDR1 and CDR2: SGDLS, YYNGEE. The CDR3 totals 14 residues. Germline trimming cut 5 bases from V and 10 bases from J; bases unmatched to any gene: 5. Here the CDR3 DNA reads TGTGCCAGCAGGGGGGACAGGGGGAACTCACCCCTCCACTTT. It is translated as CASRGDRGNSPLHF.

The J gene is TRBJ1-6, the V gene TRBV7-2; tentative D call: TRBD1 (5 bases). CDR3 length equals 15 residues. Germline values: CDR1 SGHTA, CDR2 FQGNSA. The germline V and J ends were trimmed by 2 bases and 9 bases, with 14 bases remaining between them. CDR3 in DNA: TGTGCCAGCAGCTTATCAGCCAGGGAGGGTTCACCCCTCCACTTT. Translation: CASSLSAREGSPLHF.

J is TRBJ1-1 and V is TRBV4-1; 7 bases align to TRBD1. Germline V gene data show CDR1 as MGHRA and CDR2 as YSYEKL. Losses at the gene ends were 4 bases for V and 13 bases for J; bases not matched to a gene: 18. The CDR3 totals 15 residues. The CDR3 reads CASSPNPGQLSGDFF. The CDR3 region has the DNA TGCGCCAGCAGCCCAAATCCGGGACAGCTTTCGGGGGATTTCTTT.

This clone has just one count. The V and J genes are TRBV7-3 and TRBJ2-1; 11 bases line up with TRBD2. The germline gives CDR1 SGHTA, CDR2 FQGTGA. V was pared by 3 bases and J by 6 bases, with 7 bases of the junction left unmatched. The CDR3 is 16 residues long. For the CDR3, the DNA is TGTGCCAGCAGCTTGAGTTGGACTAGCGGGTCCAATGAGCAGTTCTTC. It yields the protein CASSLSWTSGSNEQFF.

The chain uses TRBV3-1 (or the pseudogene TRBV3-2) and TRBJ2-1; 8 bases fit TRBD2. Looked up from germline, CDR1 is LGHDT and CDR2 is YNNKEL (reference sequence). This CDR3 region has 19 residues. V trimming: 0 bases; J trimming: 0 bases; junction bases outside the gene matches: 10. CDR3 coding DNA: TGTGCCAGCAGCCAAGACGCGGGGGGAACTCGGAGCTCCTACAATGAGCAGTTCTTC. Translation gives CASSQDAGGTRSSYNEQFF.

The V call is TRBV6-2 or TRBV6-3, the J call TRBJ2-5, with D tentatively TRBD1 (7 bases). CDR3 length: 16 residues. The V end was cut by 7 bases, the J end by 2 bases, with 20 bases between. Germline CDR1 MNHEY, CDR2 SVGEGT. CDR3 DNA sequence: TGTGCCAGCACCCCATCGGGCAGGGGGAGGCAAGAGACCCAGTACTTC. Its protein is CASTPSGRGRQETQYF.

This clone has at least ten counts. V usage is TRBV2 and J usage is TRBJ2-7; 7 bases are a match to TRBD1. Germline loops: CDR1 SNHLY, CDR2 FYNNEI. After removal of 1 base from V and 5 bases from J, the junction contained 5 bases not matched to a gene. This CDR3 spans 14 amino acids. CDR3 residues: CASSEDRGSNEQYF. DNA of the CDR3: TGTGCCAGCAGTGAAGACAGGGGATCGAACGAGCAGTACTTC.

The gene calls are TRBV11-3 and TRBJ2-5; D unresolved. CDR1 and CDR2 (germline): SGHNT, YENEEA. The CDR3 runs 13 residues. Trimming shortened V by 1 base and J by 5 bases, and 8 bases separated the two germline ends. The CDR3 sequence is CASSLGSTETQYF. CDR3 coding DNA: TGTGCCAGCAGCTTAGGGAGTACGGAGACCCAGTACTTC.

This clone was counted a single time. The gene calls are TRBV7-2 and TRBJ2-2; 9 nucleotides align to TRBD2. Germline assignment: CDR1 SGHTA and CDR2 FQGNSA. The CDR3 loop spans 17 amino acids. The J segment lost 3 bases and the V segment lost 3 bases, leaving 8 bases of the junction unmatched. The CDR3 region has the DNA TGTGCCAGCAGCTTCCGATTCGCGGGGGGGGACACCGGGGAGCTGTTTTTT. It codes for CASSFRFAGGDTGELFF.